The 30 T cell receptor beta chains below come from one sample, sequenced in a study of T cell changes during pregnancy in multiple sclerosis. Only in-frame clones appear in the TCRdb table, and some are missing; sequencing was by immunoSEQ multiplex PCR. The sample has some 70,000 clones; roughly 90% are singletons. The sequencing here drew on CD4+ T cells from peripheral blood mononuclear cells, taken in the third trimester of pregnancy. The receptor set was obtained from a female donor in good health, enrolled as a control in a pregnancy study.

V usage is TRBV18 and J usage is TRBJ1-1; TRBD1 aligns across 7 bases. The CDR3 spans 15 residues. The germline gives CDR1 KGHSH, CDR2 LQKENI. After removal of 6 bases from V and 6 bases from J, the junction contained 13 bases not matched to a gene. CDR3 coding DNA: TGTGCCAGCTCTCAATCTACAGGGGAGAGGGCTGAAGCTTTCTTT. Its protein is CASSQSTGERAEAFF.

The chain combines TRBV5-4 with TRBJ2-5; 8 bases agree with TRBD2. CDR1 is SGHNT, CDR2 YYREEE, per germline (reference sequence). Trimming took 0 bases from V and 1 from J; bases not matched to a gene: 5. The CDR3 sequence is 16 residues long. The CDR3 region has the DNA TGTGCCAGCAGCTTGGGGTTAGCGGGGTTCCAAGAGACCCAGTACTTC. This encodes CASSLGLAGFQETQYF.

The chain combines TRBV6-1 with TRBJ1-4; D is ambiguous. The V gene lost 2 bases and the J gene lost 4 bases, with 8 bases spanning the gap. The germline gives CDR1 MNHNS, CDR2 SASEGT. The CDR3 contains 14 residues. CDR3 nucleotide sequence: TGTGCCAGCAGTGAAATGGCTGGTAATGAAAAACTGTTTTTT. Its protein product is CASSEMAGNEKLFF.

V and J are TRBV20-1 and TRBJ2-1, with 8 positions matching TRBD2. The CDR3 covers 11 residues. The V and J ends lost 0 bases and 12 bases, in that order; junction bases with no gene match: 1. Germline CDR1 is DFQATT and CDR2 is SNEGSKA (reference sequence). The CDR3 is CSARDAGGQFF. The CDR3 DNA is TGCAGTGCTAGAGATGCGGGGGGGCAGTTCTTC.

The chain uses TRBV2 and TRBJ2-2; weak D call: TRBD1 (5 bases). Germline V lookup: CDR1 SNHLY, CDR2 FYNNEI. This CDR3 contains 14 residues. Trimming removed 7 bases from V and 5 bases from J, with 14 bases in between. The CDR3 bases are TGTGCCAGCAAGGACACCCTGTGGACCGGGGAGCTGTTTTTT. Translation: CASKDTLWTGELFF.

The chain couples TRBV6-6 to TRBJ2-2; perhaps TRBD1 as D (6 bases). Germline CDR1 and CDR2: MNHNY and SVGAGI (reference sequence). Trimming stripped 6 bases from V and 1 base from J, with 9 bases between. The CDR3 loop spans 14 amino acids. CDR3 amino acids: CASRGQLNTGELFF. In DNA form, the CDR3 reads TGTGCCAGCAGAGGACAGTTGAACACCGGGGAGCTGTTTTTT.

This rearrangement joins TRBV7-6 to TRBJ1-4; 7 nucleotides line up with TRBD1. The CDR3 extends over 15 amino acids. J lost 8 bases, V lost 3 bases, and 9 bases had no gene match. Germline CDR1 is SGHVS and CDR2 is FNYEAQ. Written as DNA, the CDR3 is TGTGCCAGCAGCTTGCAGACAGGGATAGGAGAAAAACTGTTTTTT. It specifies CASSLQTGIGEKLFF.

This chain links TRBV27 with TRBJ1-5, with D perhaps matching TRBD1 (6 bases). The germline CDR1 and CDR2 sequences are MNHEY and SMNVEV (reference sequence). V shed 3 bases and J shed 1 base, with 19 bases lying between them. The CDR3 is 18 residues long. This CDR3 reads CASSFSGTYSRSNQPQHF. In DNA, the CDR3 is TGTGCCAGCAGTTTCTCCGGGACATACTCCAGGAGCAATCAGCCCCAGCATTTT.

This sequence joins TRBV25-1 and TRBJ2-1; the match to TRBD2 covers 8 bases. V shed 6 bases, J shed 4 bases, and the junction held 11 bases outside the gene matches. CDR1 is MGHDK, CDR2 SYGVNS, per germline. CDR3 length: 16 residues. The CDR3 region is CASSLGRGDMYNEQFF. The CDR3 bases are TGTGCCAGCAGCCTGGGGCGGGGGGATATGTACAATGAGCAGTTCTTC. The entire variable domain, with the rest obtained from reference TRBV25-1 and TRBJ2-1, is as follows: EADIYQTPRYLVIGTGKKITLECSQTMGHDKMYWYQQDPGMELHLIHYSYGVNSTEKGDLSSESTVSRIRTEHFPLTLESARPSHTSQYLCASSLGRGDMYNEQFFGPGTRLTVL.

This sequence joins TRBV7-2 and TRBJ1-6; the D is unclear. CDR1 SGHTA and CDR2 FQGNSA come from the germline V gene. This CDR3 contains 17 residues. With 2 bases removed from V and 0 bases from J, the gap between germline ends came to 11 bases. The CDR3 DNA reads as TGTGCCAGCAGCTTAATGCCAGCGAGCTCCTATAATTCACCCCTCCACTTT. Translation: CASSLMPASSYNSPLHF.

The genes are TRBV5-8 and TRBJ1-2, with D possibly TRBD1 on 6 matching bases. With 2 bases removed from V and 6 bases from J, the gap between germline ends came to 14 bases. Per the germline V gene, CDR1 is SGHTS and CDR2 is YDEGEE. The CDR3 totals 14 residues. The CDR3, as DNA: TGTGCCAGCAGCTTACGACAGGTTCCTCATGGCTACACCTTC. This gives the protein CASSLRQVPHGYTF.

CDR3 sequence (DNA): TGTGCCACCAGCAGAGCCGGGGTAGCCAAAAACATTCAGTACTTC. The encoded protein is CATSRAGVAKNIQYF. The V call is TRBV15, the J call TRBJ2-4; D may be TRBD2 (5 bases). The CDR3 is 15 residues long. Trimming left V 1 base short and J 0 bases short, with 7 bases between. Per germline, CDR1 LNHNV and CDR2 YYDKDF (reference sequence).

This clone is a singleton in its sample. J is TRBJ2-1 and V is TRBV2; D not certain. The V gene lost 6 bases and the J gene lost 10 bases, with 10 bases spanning the gap. The CDR3 length is 11 residues. Germline V gene lookup returns CDR1 SNHLY and CDR2 FYNNEI. In nucleotides, the CDR3 is TGTGCCAGCAGCCCGGTGAGGGAGCAGTTCTTC. This translates into CASSPVREQFF. The full variable domain, its missing parts supplied by reference TRBV2 and TRBJ2-1, is EPEVTQTPSHQVTQMGQEVILRCVPISNHLYFYWYRQILGQKVEFLVSFYNNEISEKSEIFDDQFSVERPDGSNFTLKIRSTKLEDSAMYFCASSPVREQFFGPGTRLTVL.

This clone was observed a handful of times. This sequence joins TRBV9 and TRBJ1-1; D gene uncertain. Deletions cut 4 bases from V and 5 bases from J, with 9 bases between. The germline V gene encodes CDR1 SGDLS and CDR2 YYNGEE. The CDR3 extends over 12 amino acids. For the CDR3, the DNA is TGTGCCAGCAGCCCCCGGTCGACTGAAGCTTTCTTT. Translation gives CASSPRSTEAFF.

The chain recombines TRBV4-1 with TRBJ2-5, with D possibly TRBD2 on 6 matching bases. With 1 base removed from V and 9 bases from J, the gap between germline ends came to 12 bases. The CDR3 is 13 amino acids. Germline CDR1 and CDR2: MGHRA and YSYEKL. The CDR3 region is CASSQVLGTPQYF. The CDR3 DNA reads TGCGCCAGCAGCCAAGTACTAGGGACTCCCCAGTACTTC.

The chain combines TRBV27 with TRBJ1-2; 7 positions match TRBD1. CDR3 length: 14 amino acids. The J segment lost 2 bases and the V segment lost 3 bases, leaving 3 bases of the junction unmatched. Per the germline V gene, CDR1 is MNHEY and CDR2 is SMNVEV (reference sequence). Here the CDR3 reads CASSFQGGNYGYTF. CDR3 nucleotide sequence: TGTGCCAGCAGTTTCCAGGGGGGAAACTATGGCTACACCTTC.

The chain joins TRBV11-2 to TRBJ2-5; D is perhaps TRBD2 (5 bases). Per the germline V gene, CDR1 is SGHAT and CDR2 is FQNNGV. The ends were cut back, 5 bases at V and 1 base at J, with 17 bases in the middle. The CDR3 extends over 16 amino acids. In nucleotides, the CDR3 is TGTGCCAGCAGCCCCGCGCGGGCCTGGGGCCAAGAGACCCAGTACTTC. Protein: CASSPARAWGQETQYF.

The chain couples TRBV19 to TRBJ2-7, with a possible D match to TRBD2 (6 bases). CDR1 is LNHDA, CDR2 SQIVND, per germline (reference sequence). CDR3 length: 13 residues. Trimming shortened V by 4 bases and J by 6 bases, and 13 bases separated the two germline ends. The CDR3 nucleotides read TGTGCCAGTAGTACCAGGAGGGCTGTCGAGCAGTACTTC. Amino acids: CASSTRRAVEQYF.

The gene calls are TRBV6-1 and TRBJ1-3; the D is unclear. Trimming cost V 4 bases and J 3 bases, with 10 bases left between them. Germline-derived CDR1 and CDR2 are MNHNS and SASEGT. This CDR3 comprises 14 residues. The CDR3 spells CASSAVQVGNTIYF. CDR3 nucleotides: TGTGCCAGCAGTGCGGTTCAGGTTGGAAACACCATATATTTT.

This clone turned up a few times. The rearrangement uses TRBV11-2 and TRBJ2-7; the D is unclear. With 5 bases removed from V and 3 bases from J, the gap between germline ends came to 14 bases. CDR3 length: 14 residues. Germline V gives CDR1 SGHAT, CDR2 FQNNGV. The CDR3 region is CASSKTLSDYEQYF. CDR3 bases: TGTGCCAGCAGCAAAACTCTTTCCGACTACGAGCAGTACTTC.

This sequence joins TRBV19 and TRBJ2-5, with TRBD2 matching 7 bases. CDR1 is LNHDA, CDR2 SQIVND, per germline (reference sequence). The CDR3 runs 13 residues. Trimming at V came to 4 bases and at J to 5 bases, leaving 4 bases not matched to a gene. The CDR3 loop is CASSTGLDETQYF. In DNA, the CDR3 is TGTGCCAGTAGTACCGGACTAGATGAGACCCAGTACTTC.

The chain couples TRBV4-2 to TRBJ1-2, with D maybe TRBD1 (5 bases). The germline V gene has CDR1 LGHNA and CDR2 YNFKEQ. Trimming removed 2 bases at V and 11 bases at J, with 12 bases between. CDR3 size: 12 residues. CDR3 sequence (DNA): TGTGCCAGCAGCCAATCCGGGCGGGGGTACACCTTC. Translation: CASSQSGRGYTF.

The chain employs TRBV19 and TRBJ1-5; TRBD1 is a possible D gene (5 bases). The CDR3 has 14 residues. Germline V gives CDR1 LNHDA, CDR2 SQIVND (reference sequence). Trimming took 10 bases from V and 6 from J, leaving 19 bases between them. The CDR3 protein is CATIGRGVGQPQHF. As DNA, the CDR3 is TGTGCCACTATAGGGCGGGGGGTGGGTCAGCCCCAGCATTTT.

This chain connects TRBV7-3 to TRBJ1-2; D call uncertain. The CDR3 extends over 13 amino acids. Per the germline V gene, CDR1 is SGHTA and CDR2 is FQGTGA. With 4 bases removed from V and 7 bases from J, the gap between germline ends came to 13 bases. The CDR3 loop is CASSSGEPFGYTF. Written as DNA, the CDR3 is TGTGCCAGCAGCTCCGGGGAGCCCTTTGGCTACACCTTC.

The chain recombines TRBV5-4 with TRBJ1-1; possibly TRBD1 for D (5 bases). The CDR3 has 14 amino acids. Trimming took 0 bases from V and 3 from J, leaving 9 bases between them. From germline, CDR1 is SGHNT and CDR2 YYREEE (reference sequence). The CDR3 DNA sequence: TGTGCCAGCAGCTTGGCAGGGATAGACACTGAAGCTTTCTTT. Translated, it gives CASSLAGIDTEAFF.

The chain recombines TRBV7-9 with TRBJ1-3; D remains unclear. Trimming took off 3 bases at V and 1 base at J, with 7 bases between the two ends. The germline gives CDR1 SEHNR, CDR2 FQNEAQ (reference sequence). This CDR3 spans 14 amino acids. The CDR3 coding sequence is TGTGCCAGCAGCTTTGGAGGGTCTGGAAACACCATATATTTT. This gives the protein CASSFGGSGNTIYF.

The chain couples TRBV2 to TRBJ2-2; possibly TRBD2 for D (5 bases). This CDR3 is built from 14 residues. The germline gives CDR1 SNHLY, CDR2 FYNNEI. V was pared by 5 bases and J by 0 bases, with 7 bases between. CDR3 sequence (DNA): TGTGCCAGCAGTAGGGAGCCGAACACCGGGGAGCTGTTTTTT. Translating it yields CASSREPNTGELFF.

The chain employs TRBV6-5 and TRBJ2-7; a possible D gene is TRBD2 (6 bases). From germline, CDR1 is MNHEY and CDR2 SVGAGI. The CDR3 spans 14 residues. Trimming took off 5 bases at V and 2 bases at J, with 13 bases between the two ends. CDR3 sequence reads: CASSVSGRTYEQYF. For the CDR3, the DNA is TGTGCCAGCAGTGTCTCCGGGAGAACCTACGAGCAGTACTTC.

The J gene is TRBJ1-3, the V gene TRBV4-3; a weak D match, TRBD1 (5 bases). Trimming stripped 0 bases from V and 7 bases from J, with 16 bases between. Germline V gene data show CDR1 as LGHNA and CDR2 as YSLEER. The CDR3 is 16 residues long. The CDR3 loop reads CASSQDWAGGRNTIYF. The CDR3 DNA follows: TGCGCCAGCAGCCAAGACTGGGCGGGGGGGAGGAACACCATATATTTT.

The V and J genes are TRBV4-1 and TRBJ1-4, with TRBD1 as a possible D gene (6 bases). The length of the CDR3 is 18 residues. V lost 4 bases and J 2 bases, leaving 20 bases between the germline ends. The germline V gene encodes CDR1 MGHRA and CDR2 YSYEKL. The CDR3 loop reads CASSLRSTGMVTNEKLFF. Here the CDR3 DNA reads TGCGCCAGCAGCCTGCGATCAACAGGGATGGTGACTAATGAAAAACTGTTTTTT.